The rows below give T cell receptor beta chains drawn from one sample of a study of neurological immune-mediated disorders. MiXCR, applied by TCRdb to the 5' RACE reads, yields one record per CDR3 protein. The sample includes about 25,000 distinct CDR3 sequences, 6.7% of them seen just once. The sample was PBMCs. These receptors all stem from a woman between 40 and 55 years old in good health. The CDR3 runs from the conserved cysteine through the conserved F or W. The order of the fields is J gene, D gene, V gene, clone size, CDR3 protein, CDR3 DNA. A D gene is named only where the DNA matches it firmly. Part of the rows lack a size; the others show once, few, many or a class for expanded clones.

J: TRBJ2-1
D: -
V: TRBV5-1
size: many
CDR3: CASSLGGASYNEQFF
DNA: TGCGCCAGCAGCTTGGGGGGCGCATCCTACAATGAGCAGTTCTTC

J: TRBJ1-1
D: -
V: TRBV20-1
size: many
CDR3: CSAGAGRGTEAFF
DNA: TGCAGTGCGGGGGCAGGGAGAGGGACTGAAGCTTTCTTT

J: TRBJ1-2
D: -
V: TRBV29-1
size: many
CDR3: CSVVGSYGYTF
DNA: TGCAGCGTTGTTGGGTCCTATGGCTACACCTTC

J: TRBJ1-4
D: -
V: TRBV20-1
size: many
CDR3: CSARDDTGYGEKLFF
DNA: TGCAGTGCTAGAGACGATACAGGGTATGGCGAAAAACTGTTTTTT

J: TRBJ2-7
D: TRBD1
V: TRBV5-1
size: many
CDR3: CASSPDPGTGTSEQYF
DNA: TGCGCCAGCAGCCCGGATCCCGGGACAGGGACATCCGAGCAGTACTTC

J: TRBJ1-5
D: -
V: TRBV18
size: many
CDR3: CASSPPNREEPQHF
DNA: TGTGCCAGCTCACCACCTAACAGGGAAGAGCCCCAGCATTTT

J: TRBJ2-7
D: TRBD1
V: TRBV4-3
size: many
CDR3: CASSQDTGTGNDEQYF
DNA: TGCGCCAGCAGCCAAGACACCGGGACAGGGAACGACGAGCAGTACTTC

J: TRBJ2-1
D: TRBD2
V: TRBV7-8
size: -
CDR3: CASSRSGEGTAREQFF
DNA: TGTGCCAGCAGTCGGAGCGGGGAGGGTACCGCCCGTGAGCAGTTCTTC

J: TRBJ1-2
D: -
V: TRBV5-1
size: many
CDR3: CASSLEQNYGYTF
DNA: TGCGCCAGCAGCTTGGAACAGAACTATGGCTACACCTTC

J: TRBJ2-1
D: -
V: TRBV7-8
size: many
CDR3: CASSLVLASYNEQFF
DNA: TGTGCCAGCAGCTTAGTTCTGGCCAGCTACAATGAGCAGTTCTTC

J: TRBJ2-1
D: TRBD2
V: TRBV5-1
size: many
CDR3: CASSSLAGGGNEQFF
DNA: TGCGCCAGCAGCTCACTAGCGGGAGGGGGAAATGAGCAGTTCTTC

J: TRBJ2-4
D: TRBD2
V: TRBV5-5
size: many
CDR3: CASSLGAGDGKNIQYF
DNA: TGTGCCAGCAGCTTGGGGGCGGGAGACGGCAAAAACATTCAGTACTTC

J: TRBJ2-7
D: -
V: TRBV28
size: many
CDR3: CASSLARVHDEQYF
DNA: TGTGCCAGCAGTTTGGCGCGGGTCCATGACGAGCAGTACTTC

J: TRBJ2-1
D: TRBD1
V: TRBV20-1
size: many
CDR3: CSAPDRGLQQFF
DNA: TGCAGTGCTCCCGACAGGGGGCTGCAGCAGTTCTTC

J: TRBJ1-1
D: -
V: TRBV7-7
size: many
CDR3: CASSLTGNTEAFF
DNA: TGTGCTAGCAGCTTAACAGGGAACACTGAAGCTTTCTTT

J: TRBJ2-2
D: TRBD1
V: TRBV27
size: many
CDR3: CASSFRVTGDGSTGELFF
DNA: TGTGCCAGCAGTTTTAGGGTGACAGGGGACGGGAGCACCGGGGAGCTGTTTTTT

J: TRBJ1-4
D: -
V: TRBV4-2
size: many
CDR3: CASSQDLWQGEEKLFF
DNA: TGTGCCAGCAGCCAAGATCTCTGGCAGGGAGAAGAAAAACTGTTTTTT

J: TRBJ1-5
D: -
V: TRBV5-6
size: many
CDR3: CASSLRGSGPQHF
DNA: TGTGCCAGCAGCTTAAGGGGTTCGGGGCCCCAGCATTTT

J: TRBJ1-1
D: -
V: TRBV5-1
size: many
CDR3: CASSLTGSMNTEAFF
DNA: TGCGCCAGCAGCTTGACAGGGAGCATGAACACTGAAGCTTTCTTT

J: TRBJ2-7
D: -
V: TRBV11-2
size: many
CDR3: CASSQGLNRYEQYF
DNA: TGTGCCAGCAGCCAGGGACTTAACCGTTACGAGCAGTACTTC

J: TRBJ2-5
D: -
V: TRBV20-1
size: many
CDR3: CSARRETQYF
DNA: TGCAGTGCTAGGCGTGAGACCCAGTACTTC

J: TRBJ1-6
D: -
V: TRBV29-1
size: many
CDR3: CSVEDRGRGNSPLHF
DNA: TGCAGCGTTGAAGATCGGGGTAGGGGCAATTCACCCCTCCACTTT

J: TRBJ1-1
D: -
V: TRBV15
size: many
CDR3: CATSRGTVNTEAFF
DNA: TGTGCCACCAGCAGAGGGACCGTAAACACTGAAGCTTTCTTT

J: TRBJ2-7
D: -
V: TRBV4-2
size: many
CDR3: CASSQGTPPGTYEQYF
DNA: TGTGCCAGCAGCCAAGGGACACCTCCAGGCACCTACGAGCAGTACTTC

J: TRBJ2-7
D: TRBD1
V: TRBV28
size: many
CDR3: CASETGPNEQYF
DNA: TGTGCCAGCGAGACAGGGCCTAACGAGCAGTACTTC

J: TRBJ2-1
D: TRBD1
V: TRBV2
size: many
CDR3: CAASDRGSNEQFF
DNA: TGTGCCGCATCAGACAGGGGGTCAAATGAGCAGTTCTTC

J: TRBJ2-1
D: -
V: TRBV10-2
size: -
CDR3: CASTRQQNEQFF
DNA: TGCGCCAGCACGAGACAACAGAATGAGCAGTTCTTC

J: TRBJ1-5
D: -
V: TRBV6-2/TRBV6-3
size: -
CDR3: CASSSYSNQPQHF
DNA: TGTGCCAGCAGCAGTTATAGCAATCAGCCCCAGCATTTT

J: TRBJ1-5
D: -
V: TRBV20-1
size: many
CDR3: CSASEGFGNQPQHF
DNA: TGCAGTGCTAGCGAGGGGTTCGGCAATCAGCCCCAGCATTTT

J: TRBJ1-1
D: -
V: TRBV7-9
size: many
CDR3: CASSLASVEAFF
DNA: TGTGCCAGCAGCTTAGCGTCGGTTGAAGCTTTCTTT

J: TRBJ2-7
D: -
V: TRBV5-6
size: many
CDR3: CASRVSGRFSQITYEQYF
DNA: TGTGCCAGCAGAGTATCGGGACGGTTCTCTCAAATTACTTACGAGCAGTACTTC

J: TRBJ2-1
D: TRBD2
V: TRBV7-9
size: many
CDR3: CASSLGTSSNNEQFF
DNA: TGTGCCAGCAGCTTGGGGACTAGTTCAAACAATGAGCAGTTCTTC

J: TRBJ2-2
D: -
V: TRBV7-2
size: once
CDR3: CASSFTGSTNTGELFF
DNA: TGTGCCAGCAGCTTTACGGGGTCCACGAACACCGGGGAGCTGTTTTTT

J: TRBJ2-6
D: -
V: TRBV20-1
size: many
CDR3: CSAPGTPPRGANVLTF
DNA: TGCAGTGCCCCCGGGACCCCCCCCAGAGGGGCCAACGTCCTGACTTTC

J: TRBJ2-2
D: TRBD2
V: TRBV18
size: many
CDR3: CASSPLRLAGKMNTGELFF
DNA: TGTGCCAGCTCACCACTTCGACTAGCGGGGAAGATGAACACCGGGGAGCTGTTTTTT

J: TRBJ2-2
D: -
V: TRBV5-6
size: medium-sized
CDR3: CASSFGYGELFF
DNA: TGTGCCAGCAGCTTTGGTTACGGGGAGCTGTTTTTT

J: TRBJ2-1
D: -
V: TRBV7-8
size: many
CDR3: CASSSQTWNEQFF
DNA: TGTGCCAGCAGCAGCCAAACCTGGAATGAGCAGTTCTTC

J: TRBJ1-2
D: TRBD1
V: TRBV5-5
size: many
CDR3: CASSLRQGVLITNGYTF
DNA: TGTGCCAGCAGCTTGAGGCAGGGGGTCCTAATCACCAATGGCTACACCTTC

J: TRBJ1-1
D: -
V: TRBV29-1
size: many
CDR3: CSIVYSATEAFF
DNA: TGCAGCATCGTGTATTCGGCCACTGAAGCTTTCTTT

J: TRBJ2-3
D: TRBD1
V: TRBV6-5
size: many
CDR3: CASRLQGNFDTQYF
DNA: TGTGCCAGCAGACTACAGGGGAATTTCGATACGCAGTATTTT

J: TRBJ2-1
D: TRBD1
V: TRBV11-2
size: many
CDR3: CASSSGPFLGQYNEQFF
DNA: TGTGCCAGCAGCTCCGGCCCGTTCCTGGGACAGTACAATGAGCAGTTCTTC

J: TRBJ2-7
D: -
V: TRBV29-1
size: many
CDR3: CSVHDEGRDEQYF
DNA: TGCAGCGTCCATGATGAGGGGCGTGACGAGCAGTACTTC

J: TRBJ2-3
D: TRBD2
V: TRBV7-2
size: many
CDR3: CASSLDGTSGRDTQYF
DNA: TGTGCCAGCAGCTTAGACGGGACTAGCGGGAGAGATACGCAGTATTTT

J: TRBJ2-5
D: -
V: TRBV7-2
size: many
CDR3: CASSQVETQYF
DNA: TGTGCCAGCAGCCAAGTGGAGACCCAGTACTTC

J: TRBJ2-5
D: -
V: TRBV5-1
size: many
CDR3: CASSFNGDGETQYF
DNA: TGCGCCAGCAGCTTCAACGGGGACGGGGAGACCCAGTACTTC

J: TRBJ1-5
D: -
V: TRBV6-1
size: many
CDR3: CASSERQPQHF
DNA: TGTGCCAGCAGTGAAAGGCAGCCCCAGCATTTT

J: TRBJ2-6
D: -
V: TRBV25-1
size: many
CDR3: CASSEWRAPGANVLTF
DNA: TGTGCCAGCAGTGAATGGAGGGCCCCTGGGGCCAACGTCCTGACTTTC

J: TRBJ2-7
D: TRBD2
V: TRBV11-2
size: many
CDR3: CASSLFSSGSLLSSYEQYF
DNA: TGTGCCAGCAGCTTATTTTCTAGCGGCTCTTTACTTAGCTCCTACGAGCAGTACTTC

J: TRBJ1-1
D: -
V: TRBV20-1
size: many
CDR3: CSAVQGLTEAFF
DNA: TGCAGTGCAGTACAGGGACTTACTGAAGCTTTCTTT

J: TRBJ2-1
D: TRBD2
V: TRBV20-1
size: many
CDR3: CSASPRLAGWDEQFF
DNA: TGCAGTGCTTCCCCCCGACTAGCGGGGTGGGATGAGCAGTTCTTC